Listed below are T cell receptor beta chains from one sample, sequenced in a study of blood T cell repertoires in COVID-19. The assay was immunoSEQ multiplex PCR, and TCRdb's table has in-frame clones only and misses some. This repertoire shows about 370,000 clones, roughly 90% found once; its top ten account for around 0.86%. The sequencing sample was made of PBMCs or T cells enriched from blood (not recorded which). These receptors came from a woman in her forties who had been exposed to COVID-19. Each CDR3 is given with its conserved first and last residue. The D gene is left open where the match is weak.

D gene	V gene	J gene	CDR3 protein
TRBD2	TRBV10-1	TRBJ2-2	CASSVLAGGTGELFF
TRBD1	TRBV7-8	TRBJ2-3	CASSYNIRDRVTDTQYF
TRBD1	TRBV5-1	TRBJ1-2	CASSSGQGEGGYTF
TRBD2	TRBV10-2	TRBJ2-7	CASSETSLAGVVYEQYF
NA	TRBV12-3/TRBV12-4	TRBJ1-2	CASSYGPNYGYTF
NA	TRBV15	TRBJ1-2	CATSSAHIAMGYTF
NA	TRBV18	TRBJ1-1	CASSPQGGNTEAFF
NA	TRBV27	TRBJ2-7	CASSVGIIPYEQYF
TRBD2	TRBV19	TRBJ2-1	CASSDSGRSTYNEQFF
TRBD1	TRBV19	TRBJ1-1	CASSKDRSLTAEAFF
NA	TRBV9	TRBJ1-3	CASSADRSGNTIYF
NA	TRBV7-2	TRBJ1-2	CASSSGQHPSGYTF
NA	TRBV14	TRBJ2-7	CASSHFLDYEQYF
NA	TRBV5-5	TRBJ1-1	CASSPNRENTEAFF
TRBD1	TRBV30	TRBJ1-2	CAWRNRGRKSYGYTF
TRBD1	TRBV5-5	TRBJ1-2	CASSPDRVAYGYTF
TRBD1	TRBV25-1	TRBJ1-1	CASSEPMGAGGRTEAFF
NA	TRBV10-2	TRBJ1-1	CASSPGATGEAFF
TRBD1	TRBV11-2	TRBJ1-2	CASRPTDRNYGYTF
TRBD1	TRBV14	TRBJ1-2	CASSQSAGGLSYTF
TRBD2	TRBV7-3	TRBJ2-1	CASSLLAGNEQFF
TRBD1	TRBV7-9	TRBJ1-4	CASRPGQMGTNEKLFF
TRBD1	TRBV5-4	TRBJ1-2	CASSSGTGRTNYGYTF
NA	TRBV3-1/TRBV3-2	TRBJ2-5	CASSRHPGTNQETQYF
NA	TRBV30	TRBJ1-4	CAWGSQTGINEKLFF
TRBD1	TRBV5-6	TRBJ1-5	CASSLWFGTGRRQPQHF
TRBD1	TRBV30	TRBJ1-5	CAWSGQGGNQPQHF
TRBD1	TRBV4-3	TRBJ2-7	CASSPGTGAWEQYF
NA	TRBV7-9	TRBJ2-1	CASSGSGTPAQFF
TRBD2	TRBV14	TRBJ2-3	CASSLSKSGRSHTQYF
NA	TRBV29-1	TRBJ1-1	CSVDRGLANTEAFF
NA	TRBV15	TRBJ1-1	CATSLGGSSQGTEAFF
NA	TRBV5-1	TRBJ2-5	CASSFAGSGNQETQYF
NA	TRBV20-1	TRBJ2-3	CSASTTGTTRGQYF
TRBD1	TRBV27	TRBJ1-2	CASSLSPGTVSANYGYTF
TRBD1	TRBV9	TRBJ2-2	CASSVPMAGGKTGELFF
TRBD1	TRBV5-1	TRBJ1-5	CASSAQGAGQPQHF
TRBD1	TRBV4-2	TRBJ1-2	CASSPQGGTAKRNYGYTF